Following are 31 T cell receptor beta chains from one sample sequenced in a study of shared clonotypes between healthy human individuals. Selected positively for CCR7 and CD45RO-negative, naive CD8 cells excluded terminally differentiated effector memory CD45RA+ cells. Assay used: immunoSEQ multiplex PCR; TCRdb lists only in-frame clones, some missing. Altogether approximately 720,000 clones are present, about 90% being singletons, with the ten largest covering 24%. Sequencing was carried out using naive CD8+ T cells sorted from blood. The source is a man under 40 in good health.

This rearrangement joins TRBV14 to TRBJ1-1; D gene ambiguous. Trimming pared 4 bases from V and 3 bases from J, leaving 9 bases between. The CDR3 has 13 residues. Germline assignment: CDR1 SGHDN and CDR2 FVKESK. This CDR3 is CASSPGFYTEAFF. The CDR3 DNA is TGTGCCAGCAGCCCAGGATTTTACACTGAAGCTTTCTTT.

A remark on this clone: Other DNA sequences in the same sample also yield this CDR3. The chain uses TRBV9 and TRBJ2-1, with D possibly TRBD1 on 5 matching bases. CDR3 length: 13 residues. The V and J ends lost 4 bases and 7 bases respectively, with 12 bases between them. The V gene's germline CDR1 is SGDLS and CDR2 YYNGEE. CDR3 DNA sequence: TGTGCCAGCAGCCCCTCTGGGGCGAATGAGCAGTTCTTC. Translated, it gives CASSPSGANEQFF.

This chain connects TRBV28 to TRBJ1-2, with TRBD1 matching over 8 bases. CDR3 length: 14 residues. Germline V gene sequence: CDR1 MDHEN, CDR2 SYDVKM. The V segment lost 6 bases and the J segment 5 bases; nucleotides outside the gene matches: 8. The CDR3: CASSLTGGFYGYTF. CDR3 coding DNA: TGTGCCAGCAGCTTAACAGGGGGTTTTTATGGCTACACCTTC.

This clone has only one observation. The CDR3 coding sequence is TGTGCCAGCGGAGACTGGAACAATGAGCAGTTCTTC. Protein product: CASGDWNNEQFF. V is TRBV27 and J is TRBJ2-1; no clear D. The CDR3 length is 12 residues. Trimming cost V 8 bases and J 5 bases, with 10 bases left between them. CDR1 is MNHEY, CDR2 SMNVEV, per germline (reference sequence).

The chain is built from TRBV11-2 and TRBJ2-5; 12 nucleotides align to TRBD2. Trimming at V came to 1 base and at J to 5 bases, leaving 5 bases not matched to a gene. This CDR3 is built from 16 residues. Per the germline V gene, CDR1 is SGHAT and CDR2 is FQNNGV. CDR3 in amino acids: CASSLGTSGILETQYF. The CDR3 coding sequence is TGTGCCAGCAGCTTAGGGACTAGCGGGATACTGGAGACCCAGTACTTC. The whole variable domain, remainder taken from reference TRBV11-2 and TRBJ2-5, is EAGVAQSPRYKIIEKRQSVAFWCNPISGHATLYWYQQILGQGPKLLIQFQNNGVVDDSQLPKDRFSAERLKGVDSTLKIQPAKLEDSAVYLCASSLGTSGILETQYFGPGTRLLVL.

The chain links TRBV29-1 to TRBJ1-2; D unclear. CDR1 is SQVTM and CDR2 is ANQGSEA in the germline V gene. V was pared by 7 bases and J by 6 bases, with 12 bases between. CDR3 length equals 11 residues. The CDR3: CSGILDDGYTF. The CDR3 DNA reads TGCAGCGGGATATTGGACGATGGCTACACCTTC.

The chain combines TRBV5-1 with TRBJ2-7; 8 nucleotides agree with TRBD1. With V trimmed by 3 bases and J by 6 bases, 5 bases remained unmatched. The CDR3 length is 13 residues. Per germline, CDR1 SGHRS and CDR2 YFSETQ. CDR3 residues: CASSYGQGSEQYF. In DNA, the CDR3 is TGCGCCAGCAGCTACGGACAGGGAAGCGAGCAGTACTTC.

With regard to this clone: Germline and junction disagree at one end, which may indicate a read error. The chain joins TRBV7-7 to TRBJ2-1; 13 bases are a match to TRBD2. There are 15 residues in the CDR3. In germline, CDR1 is SSHAT, CDR2 FNYEAQ (reference sequence). The CDR3 reads CASSPTSGGENEQFF. Written as DNA, the CDR3 is TGTGCTAGCAGCCCCACTAGCGGGGGGGAAAATGAGCAGTTCTTC.

The chain couples TRBV6-5 to TRBJ2-5, with D possibly being TRBD1 or TRBD2 (5 bases each). The germline V gene has CDR1 MNHEY and CDR2 SVGAGI. The CDR3 runs 13 residues. Trimming removed 4 bases at V and 4 bases at J, with 10 bases between. This CDR3 is CASSWSGAETQYF. The CDR3 DNA reads as TGTGCCAGCAGTTGGTCCGGGGCAGAGACCCAGTACTTC.

This rearrangement joins TRBV25-1 to TRBJ2-7, with D possibly being TRBD1 or TRBD2 (5 bases each). V lost 6 bases and J lost 3, with 15 bases in between. In germline, CDR1 is MGHDK, CDR2 SYGVNS. The CDR3 runs to 14 residues. The CDR3: CASRRVVGVYEQYF. DNA for the CDR3: TGTGCCAGCAGAAGAGTTGTGGGGGTCTACGAGCAGTACTTC.

The chain is built from TRBV10-2 and TRBJ2-1; 8 bases are a match to TRBD2. V dropped 6 bases and J dropped 0; count of bases not matched to a gene: 4. Germline V lookup: CDR1 WSHSY, CDR2 SAAADI. The CDR3 sequence is 15 residues long. The CDR3 nucleotides read TGCGCCAGCAGGACTAGCGCCAGCTCCTACAATGAGCAGTTCTTC. Protein product: CASRTSASSYNEQFF.

The gene calls are TRBV14 and TRBJ2-7; the match to TRBD2 covers 7 bases. After removal of 1 base from V and 5 bases from J, the junction contained 8 bases not matched to a gene. The CDR3 runs to 15 residues. CDR1 is SGHDN, CDR2 FVKESK, per germline. DNA of the CDR3: TGTGCCAGCAGCCAAGTTTTGCGGGAGAGGGACGAGCAGTACTTC. It is translated as CASSQVLRERDEQYF.

This chain joins TRBV5-6 and TRBJ1-4; TRBD1 agrees at 9 bases. CDR3 length: 15 amino acids. Looked up from germline, CDR1 is SGHDT and CDR2 is YYEEEE. V lost 4 bases to trimming and J lost 8 bases; unmatched junction nucleotides: 9. The DNA for the CDR3 is TGTGCCAGCAGCCCAACAGGGGGCTCGGAGGAAAAACTGTTTTTT. This translates into CASSPTGGSEEKLFF.

The chain uses TRBV27 and TRBJ2-7; 7 positions agree with TRBD2. The CDR3 has 14 residues. V dropped 2 bases and J dropped 7; count of bases not matched to a gene: 8. Germline CDR1 is MNHEY and CDR2 is SMNVEV (reference sequence). CDR3 loop: CASSLTSDTLEQYF. In DNA form, the CDR3 reads TGTGCCAGCAGTTTAACTAGCGACACTCTAGAGCAGTACTTC.

The chain recombines TRBV9 with TRBJ2-3; 13 positions agree with TRBD2. The CDR3 length is 20 residues. From germline, CDR1 is SGDLS and CDR2 YYNGEE. After removal of 3 bases from V and 0 bases from J, the junction contained 13 bases not matched to a gene. The CDR3 nucleotides are TGTGCCAGCAGCGGCCTGGGACTAGCGGGGACAGGCAGTAGCACAGATACGCAGTATTTT. It is translated as CASSGLGLAGTGSSTDTQYF.

The chain joins TRBV2 to TRBJ2-1; 16 positions agree with TRBD2. The V gene end was trimmed by 4 bases and the J gene end by 2 bases; junction bases not matched to a gene: 14. The CDR3 length is 21 residues. Looked up from germline, CDR1 is SNHLY and CDR2 is FYNNEI. CDR3 in DNA: TGTGCCAGCAGTGGGCTTTCCGGGACTAGCGGGAGGGCCGCAACCTACAATGAGCAGTTCTTC. Translating it yields CASSGLSGTSGRAATYNEQFF.

This chain links TRBV5-6 with TRBJ2-4; the D is unclear. With 5 bases removed from V and 5 bases from J, the gap between germline ends came to 17 bases. The CDR3 runs 15 residues. Germline assignment: CDR1 SGHDT and CDR2 YYEEEE. Here the CDR3 reads CASSSPQELQNIQYF. The CDR3 DNA sequence: TGTGCCAGCAGTTCGCCCCAGGAGTTGCAAAACATTCAGTACTTC.

Note on this clone: The sample holds other DNA sequences that translate to the same CDR3. The chain's CDR3 is CASSLKGLSSYEQYF. The DNA of the CDR3 is TGTGCCAGCAGTTTAAAAGGTCTCAGCTCCTACGAGCAGTACTTC. The V call is TRBV27, the J call TRBJ2-7; D remains unclear. Trimming took 2 bases from V and 0 from J, leaving 11 bases between them. Germline V lookup: CDR1 MNHEY, CDR2 SMNVEV (reference sequence). The CDR3 runs 15 residues.

This chain connects TRBV6-8 to TRBJ2-7; TRBD1 aligns across 8 bases. Germline lookup yields CDR1 MNHGY and CDR2 SAAAGT. This CDR3 comprises 17 residues. V lost 9 bases and J lost 1; bases outside the gene matches: 17. The DNA for the CDR3 is TGTGCCAGTAATAACGGTCCGGGACAGGCCTCGTCCTACGAGCAGTACTTC. It yields the protein CASNNGPGQASSYEQYF.

The V gene is TRBV9, the J gene TRBJ2-1; either TRBD1 or TRBD2 may supply D (5 bases each). The CDR3 is 17 residues long. V lost 1 base, J lost 5 bases, and 19 bases lay in between. CDR1 SGDLS and CDR2 YYNGEE come from the germline V gene. CDR3 sequence reads: CASSVLGTIALHNEQFF. CDR3 DNA sequence: TGTGCCAGCAGCGTACTCGGGACCATAGCCCTACACAATGAGCAGTTCTTC. The full variable domain, with the rest looked up from reference TRBV9 and TRBJ2-1, is DSGVTQTPKHLITATGQRVTLRCSPRSGDLSVYWYQQSLDQGLQFLIQYYNGEERAKGNILERFSAQQFPDLHSELNLSSLELGDSALYFCASSVLGTIALHNEQFFGPGTRLTVL.

The genes are TRBV6-1 and TRBJ2-5; TRBD2 might be the D (6 bases). Germline-derived CDR1 and CDR2 are MNHNS and SASEGT. The CDR3 spans 13 residues. The ends were cut back, 3 bases at V and 4 bases at J, with 9 bases in the middle. The CDR3 DNA reads as TGTGCCAGCAGTGAGGAGGGACCAGAGACCCAGTACTTC. Amino acids: CASSEEGPETQYF.

J is TRBJ1-1 and V is TRBV29-1, with D possibly matching TRBD1 (5 bases). V lost 0 bases to trimming and J lost 4 bases, with 12 bases between them. This CDR3 has 14 residues. Looked up from germline, CDR1 is SQVTM and CDR2 is ANQGSEA. CDR3 loop: CSVEEGELGTEAFF. The DNA of the CDR3 is TGCAGCGTTGAAGAGGGGGAGCTGGGCACTGAAGCTTTCTTT.

The J gene is TRBJ2-1, the V gene TRBV27; TRBD1 might be the D (5 bases). The germline V gene has CDR1 MNHEY and CDR2 SMNVEV (reference sequence). V lost 0 bases to trimming and J lost 3 bases, with 24 bases between them. The CDR3 has 20 amino acids. The CDR3 nucleotides are TGTGCCAGCAGTTTATCGCCCTTTTCGGTTGGGGCAGGAGTCTACAATGAGCAGTTCTTC. Residues: CASSLSPFSVGAGVYNEQFF.

This clone was seen once. Additional DNA sequences in this sample encode the identical CDR3. CDR3 nucleotides: TGTGCCAGCAGCGTAGGATCGGGAAGCTCCTACGAGCAGTACTTC. Protein: CASSVGSGSSYEQYF. This chain links TRBV9 with TRBJ2-7, with D perhaps TRBD2 (5 bases). The CDR3 has 15 residues. Germline V gene sequence: CDR1 SGDLS, CDR2 YYNGEE. Trimming cost V 0 bases and J 0 bases, with 10 bases left between them.

The V call is TRBV2, the J call TRBJ2-2; D unresolved. Per the germline V gene, CDR1 is SNHLY and CDR2 is FYNNEI. The CDR3 runs 17 residues. V was clipped by 2 bases and J by 1 base, with 14 bases between them. DNA of the CDR3: TGTGCCAGCAGTGAAATGGTCGAGGCTCGGAACACCGGGGAGCTGTTTTTT. Residues: CASSEMVEARNTGELFF.

The V call is TRBV18, the J call TRBJ2-7, with 12 bases that match TRBD2. The CDR3 spans 17 residues. With 0 bases clipped from V and 2 bases from J, the junction kept 5 bases outside the gene matches. The V gene's germline CDR1 is KGHSH and CDR2 LQKENI. The CDR3 DNA reads as TGTGCCAGCTCACCACCAACTAGCGGGAGGATTCCCTACGAGCAGTACTTC. This translates into CASSPPTSGRIPYEQYF.

The count of this clone is one. The chain uses TRBV27 and TRBJ1-1, with TRBD1 as a possible D gene (5 bases). The CDR3 runs to 14 residues. V lost 0 bases, J lost 6 bases, and 11 bases lay in between. The germline V gene has CDR1 MNHEY and CDR2 SMNVEV (reference sequence). This chain's CDR3 is CASSLSVGQAEAFF. DNA for the CDR3: TGTGCCAGCAGTTTATCGGTGGGGCAGGCTGAAGCTTTCTTT.

The chain uses TRBV10-2 and TRBJ2-3, with D perhaps TRBD2 (6 bases). Trimming removed 2 bases from V and 2 bases from J, with 14 bases in between. CDR1 is WSHSY and CDR2 is SAAADI in the germline V gene. The CDR3 runs to 16 residues. Here the CDR3 reads CASSEPIRELTDTQYF. CDR3 nucleotides: TGCGCCAGCAGTGAGCCTATCCGGGAGCTCACAGATACGCAGTATTTT.

On this clone: An end of the junction does not agree with germline; a read error may underlie this. This chain connects TRBV7-9 to TRBJ1-2; tentative D call: TRBD1 (5 bases). The length of the CDR3 is 10 residues. The germline V gene has CDR1 SEHNR and CDR2 FQNEAQ (reference sequence). In nucleotides, the CDR3 is TGTGCCAGCAACCCGACGGGCCACAGGTTC. Encoded protein: CASNPTGHRF.

The rearrangement uses TRBV4-1 and TRBJ2-2; TRBD2 aligns across 7 bases. V trimming: 1 base; J trimming: 0 bases; junction bases outside the gene matches: 2. Germline-derived CDR1 and CDR2 are MGHRA and YSYEKL. There are 16 residues in the CDR3. The CDR3 coding sequence is TGCGCCAGCAGCCAAGGCCTAGCGGCGAACACCGGGGAGCTGTTTTTT. Translation gives CASSQGLAANTGELFF.

The chain couples TRBV11-2 to TRBJ2-1; D possibly corresponds to TRBD1 (6 bases). CDR1 SGHAT and CDR2 FQNNGV come from the germline V gene. V was trimmed by 6 bases and J by 2 bases, leaving 14 bases between them. The CDR3 length is 15 residues. The CDR3 protein is CASSQEWDTYNEQFF. DNA of the CDR3: TGTGCCAGCAGTCAGGAGTGGGACACCTACAATGAGCAGTTCTTC.